These 25 T cell receptor beta chains share one sample of origin, sequenced in a study of blood T cell repertoires in COVID-19. Assay used: immunoSEQ multiplex PCR; TCRdb lists only in-frame clones, some missing. The sample lists around 100,000 clones; 75% to 85% were seen once. The specimen was peripheral blood. These receptors were collected from a man aged 70 or older with acute or convalescent COVID-19.

V and J are TRBV28 and TRBJ2-1; 8 bases match TRBD1. The V gene end was trimmed by 4 bases and the J gene end by 3 bases; junction bases not matched to a gene: 5. The V gene's germline CDR1 is MDHEN and CDR2 SYDVKM. The CDR3 runs to 15 residues. This CDR3 is CASSSTGGHYNEQFF. The CDR3 nucleotides are TGTGCCAGCAGTTCAACAGGGGGTCACTACAATGAGCAGTTCTTC.

This clone was picked up a small number of times. The chain employs TRBV19 and TRBJ1-6, with 8 bases fitting TRBD1. CDR1 LNHDA and CDR2 SQIVND come from the germline V gene (reference sequence). J lost 8 bases, V lost 10 bases, and 4 bases had no gene match. CDR3 length: 12 amino acids. The CDR3 protein is CATGQGYSPLHF. The CDR3 bases are TGTGCCACCGGACAGGGCTATTCACCCCTCCACTTT. Based on the CDR3 plus reference TRBV19 and TRBJ1-6, the full variable domain is DGGITQSPKYLFRKEGQNVTLSCEQNLNHDAMYWYRQDPGQGLRLIYYSQIVNDFQKGDIAEGYSVSREKKESFPLTVTSAQKNPTAFYLCATGQGYSPLHFGNGTRLTVT.

This clone has only a few counts. The CDR3 region has the DNA TGTGCCAGCAGCCAAGGGGTTAACTATGGCTACACCTTC. It is translated as CASSQGVNYGYTF. V usage is TRBV7-2 and J usage is TRBJ1-2, with D possibly TRBD1 on 5 matching bases. V lost 5 bases and J lost 1, with 8 bases in between. The CDR3 covers 13 residues. Germline V gene data show CDR1 as SGHTA and CDR2 as FQGNSA.

The chain combines TRBV9 with TRBJ1-2, with TRBD1 matching 9 bases. The CDR3 has 17 amino acids. With 4 bases clipped from V and 4 bases from J, the junction kept 14 bases outside the gene matches. Germline-derived CDR1 and CDR2 are SGDLS and YYNGEE. CDR3 in DNA: TGTGCCAGCAGCCCGCGGGACAGGGAAGAAACCGGCTATGGCTACACCTTC. Its translation: CASSPRDREETGYGYTF.

This clone was seen more than once but under ten times. The genes are TRBV24-1 and TRBJ2-3; no firm D call. Germline CDR1 is KGHDR and CDR2 is SFDVKD. This CDR3 has 13 residues. Between the trimmed V and J ends, which lost 3 bases and 8 bases, there was a span of 11 bases. The CDR3 here is CATSDPTRGTQYF. CDR3 nucleotides: TGTGCCACCAGTGATCCGACTCGAGGTACGCAGTATTTT.

The chain uses TRBV19 and TRBJ1-1; D is perhaps TRBD1 (5 bases). Trimming took off 1 base at V and 8 bases at J, with 14 bases between the two ends. Germline V lookup: CDR1 LNHDA, CDR2 SQIVND (reference sequence). The CDR3 extends over 14 amino acids. The CDR3 is CASSIAQGRAEAFF. The DNA of the CDR3 is TGTGCCAGTAGTATAGCCCAGGGTAGGGCGGAAGCTTTCTTT.

This chain joins TRBV3-1 (or the pseudogene TRBV3-2) and TRBJ1-4, with 7 bases fitting TRBD1. This CDR3 is 14 amino acids long. Germline CDR1 and CDR2: LGHDT and YNNKEL (reference sequence). After removal of 1 base from V and 8 bases from J, the junction contained 4 bases not matched to a gene. In nucleotides, the CDR3 is TGTGCCAGCAGCCAAGTAGGCAGGGGGGAAAAACTGTTTTTT. Translation: CASSQVGRGEKLFF.

The J gene is TRBJ1-6, the V gene TRBV7-3; D gene ambiguous. Germline CDR1 is SGHTA and CDR2 is FQGTGA. This CDR3 is 13 amino acids long. The V and J ends lost 4 bases and 8 bases respectively, with 9 bases between them. The CDR3 region is CASSWNRDSPLHF. DNA of the CDR3: TGTGCCAGCAGCTGGAACAGAGATTCACCCCTCCACTTT.

V is TRBV3-1 (or the pseudogene TRBV3-2) and J is TRBJ2-7, with 10 bases aligning to TRBD1. V lost 1 base and J lost 2; bases outside the gene matches: 2. The CDR3 is 15 amino acids. Germline V gene data show CDR1 as LGHDT and CDR2 as YNNKEL (reference sequence). The CDR3 DNA follows: TGTGCCAGCAGCCAAGTGGGGACAGGGGCCTACGAGCAGTACTTC. Amino acid sequence: CASSQVGTGAYEQYF.

The chain uses TRBV5-1 and TRBJ2-7; tentatively, D is TRBD1 (5 bases). This CDR3 region has 15 residues. The germline CDR1 and CDR2 sequences are SGHRS and YFSETQ. V shed 4 bases and J shed 7 bases, with 21 bases lying between them. The CDR3 nucleotides read TGCGCCAGCAGCCCTTTGACAGCATTAAAGGGGGAGCAGTACTTC. Amino acid sequence: CASSPLTALKGEQYF.

This chain joins TRBV5-6 and TRBJ1-2; 12 nucleotides match TRBD1. The CDR3 loop spans 16 amino acids. CDR1 SGHDT and CDR2 YYEEEE come from the germline V gene. V dropped 0 bases and J dropped 7; count of bases not matched to a gene: 7. The CDR3 bases are TGTGCCAGCAGCTTGGTATTGGGACAGGGGGCGCTTGGCTACACCTTC. Translated, it gives CASSLVLGQGALGYTF.

The genes are TRBV5-5 and TRBJ2-3, with D hard to call. In germline, CDR1 is SGHKS, CDR2 YYEKEE (reference sequence). The CDR3 covers 16 residues. The ends were cut back, 3 bases at V and 0 bases at J, with 14 bases in the middle. CDR3 loop: CASSSRVGSSTDTQYF. The DNA for the CDR3 is TGTGCCAGCAGCTCCCGGGTCGGATCTAGCACAGATACGCAGTATTTT.

V usage is TRBV29-1 and J usage is TRBJ2-7; TRBD1 aligns across 11 bases. The V gene's germline CDR1 is SQVTM and CDR2 ANQGSEA. The ends lost 3 bases at V and 4 bases at J; junction bases unmatched: 5. The CDR3 is 14 residues long. CDR3 bases: TGCAGCGTTGATGCAGGGACAGGGGGTTACGAGCAGTACTTC. Amino acids: CSVDAGTGGYEQYF.

This rearrangement joins TRBV12-2 to TRBJ2-7; the table's D call TRBD2 went unverified against the DNA. TRBV12-2 is shown as a pseudogene. There are 19 residues in the CDR3. CDR3: CASRFGLRSAGGSSYEQYF. The CDR3 nucleotides read TGTGCAAGTCGCTTCGGTCTGCGGTCGGCGGGAGGCAGCTCCTACGAGCAGTACTTC.

CDR3 sequence reads: CAITAGTGNEKLFF. For the CDR3, the DNA is TGTGCCATCACCGCTGGGACTGGGAATGAAAAACTGTTTTTT. The V call is TRBV10-3, the J call TRBJ1-4; D may be TRBD1 (5 bases). The CDR3 covers 14 residues. In germline, CDR1 is ENHRY, CDR2 SYGVKD. V was shortened by 7 bases and J by 5 bases, with 14 bases between the two germline ends.

This chain links TRBV24-1 with TRBJ2-1; 12 positions match TRBD1. Per the germline V gene, CDR1 is KGHDR and CDR2 is SFDVKD. The CDR3 covers 14 residues. V gave up 3 bases and J gave up 10 bases; unmatched junction bases: 3. In DNA, the CDR3 is TGTGCCACCAGTGATCCCGGGACAGGGGGCGAGCAGTTCTTC. It specifies CATSDPGTGGEQFF.

The chain combines TRBV28 with TRBJ1-5, with a tentative D call TRBD1 (5 bases). This CDR3 has 15 residues. Germline CDR1 reads MDHEN; CDR2 reads SYDVKM. Trimming shortened V by 3 bases and J by 6 bases, and 15 bases separated the two germline ends. The DNA for the CDR3 is TGTGCCAGCAGTTTTATCGGCGGGGACGGTCAGCCCCAGCATTTT. The encoded protein is CASSFIGGDGQPQHF.

The chain uses TRBV9 and TRBJ2-5; 8 bases fit TRBD1. This CDR3 comprises 13 residues. Germline assignment: CDR1 SGDLS and CDR2 YYNGEE. J lost 5 bases, V lost 2 bases, and 2 bases had no gene match. CDR3 loop: CASSVRQGETQYF. CDR3 nucleotide sequence: TGTGCCAGCAGCGTCCGACAGGGGGAGACCCAGTACTTC.

The chain carries TRBV6-5 and TRBJ2-3; TRBD2 might be the D (5 bases). Looked up from germline, CDR1 is MNHEY and CDR2 is SVGAGI. The CDR3 covers 15 residues. Trimming pared 7 bases from V and 0 bases from J, leaving 14 bases between. CDR3 amino acids: CASTPGRTSTDTQYF. The CDR3, as DNA: TGTGCCAGCACCCCCGGCAGGACTAGCACAGATACGCAGTATTTT.

This rearrangement joins TRBV5-4 to TRBJ2-1; 8 nucleotides match TRBD2. CDR3 size: 14 residues. V lost 3 bases and J lost 5; bases outside the gene matches: 4. Germline lookup yields CDR1 SGHNT and CDR2 YYREEE (reference sequence). CDR3 sequence reads: CASSWGLGDNEQFF. The CDR3 nucleotides are TGTGCCAGCAGCTGGGGACTAGGGGACAATGAGCAGTTCTTC.

The genes are TRBV19 and TRBJ1-2; 8 nucleotides line up with TRBD1. This CDR3 has 14 amino acids. Trimming took 8 bases from V and 8 from J; bases not matched to a gene: 13. Germline V gene sequence: CDR1 LNHDA, CDR2 SQIVND (reference sequence). The CDR3 protein is CASGPDRVNLGYTF. The DNA for the CDR3 is TGTGCCAGTGGCCCGGACAGGGTCAATCTAGGCTACACCTTC. Full variable domain (remainder filled in from reference TRBV19 and TRBJ1-2): DGGITQSPKYLFRKEGQNVTLSCEQNLNHDAMYWYRQDPGQGLRLIYYSQIVNDFQKGDIAEGYSVSREKKESFPLTVTSAQKNPTAFYLCASGPDRVNLGYTFGSGTRLTVV.

The chain carries TRBV29-1 and TRBJ1-1, with TRBD1 identical over 8 bases. Germline-derived CDR1 and CDR2 are SQVTM and ANQGSEA. With 7 bases clipped from V and 0 bases from J, the junction kept 4 bases outside the gene matches. The CDR3 is 13 amino acids. The CDR3 region is CSGDRYMNTEAFF. CDR3 sequence (DNA): TGCAGCGGGGACAGGTACATGAACACTGAAGCTTTCTTT. Variable domain in full (rest from reference TRBV29-1 and TRBJ1-1): SAVISQKPSRDICQRGTSLTIQCQVDSQVTMMFWYRQQPGQSLTLIATANQGSEATYESGFVIDKFPISRPNLTFSTLTVSNMSPEDSSIYLCSGDRYMNTEAFFGQGTRLTVV.

V usage is TRBV9 and J usage is TRBJ1-1; D not certain. The CDR3 is 15 amino acids. The germline V and J ends were trimmed by 0 bases and 1 base, with 10 bases remaining between them. Germline loops: CDR1 SGDLS, CDR2 YYNGEE. CDR3 protein: CASSVGVTRNTEAFF. The CDR3, as DNA: TGTGCCAGCAGCGTAGGCGTGACAAGGAACACTGAAGCTTTCTTT.

The rearrangement joins TRBV9 to TRBJ1-5; the match to TRBD1 covers 7 bases. From germline, CDR1 is SGDLS and CDR2 YYNGEE. This CDR3 has 14 residues. With 0 bases clipped from V and 8 bases from J, the junction kept 5 bases outside the gene matches. The CDR3 is CASSVEPGGKPQHF. In DNA form, the CDR3 reads TGTGCCAGCAGCGTAGAGCCAGGGGGGAAGCCCCAGCATTTT.

This sequence joins TRBV5-1 and TRBJ1-2; no clear D. V was shortened by 0 bases and J by 3 bases, with 9 bases between the two germline ends. Germline V gene lookup returns CDR1 SGHRS and CDR2 YFSETQ. The CDR3 is made up of 14 amino acids. The CDR3 bases are TGCGCCAGCAGCTTGGCTGGCGGGGACTATGGCTACACCTTC. Translation gives CASSLAGGDYGYTF.